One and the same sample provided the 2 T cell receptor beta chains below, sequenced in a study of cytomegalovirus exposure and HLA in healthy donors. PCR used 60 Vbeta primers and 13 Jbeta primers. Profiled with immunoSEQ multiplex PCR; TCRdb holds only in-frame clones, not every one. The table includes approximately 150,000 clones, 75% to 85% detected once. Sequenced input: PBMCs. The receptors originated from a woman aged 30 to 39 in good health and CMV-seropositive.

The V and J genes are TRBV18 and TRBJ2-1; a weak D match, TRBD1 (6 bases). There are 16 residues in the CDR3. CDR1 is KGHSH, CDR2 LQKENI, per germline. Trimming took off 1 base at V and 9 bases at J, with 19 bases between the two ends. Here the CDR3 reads CASSPRSGQSTSEQFF. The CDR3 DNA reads TGTGCCAGCTCACCACGGTCCGGACAGTCAACTTCTGAGCAGTTCTTC.

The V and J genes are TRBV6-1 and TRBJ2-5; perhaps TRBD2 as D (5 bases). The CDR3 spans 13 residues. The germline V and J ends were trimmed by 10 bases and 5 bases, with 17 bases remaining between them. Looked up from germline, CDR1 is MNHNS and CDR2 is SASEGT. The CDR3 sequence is CATGRELRETQYF. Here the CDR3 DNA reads TGTGCCACCGGCCGGGAACTTCGGGAGACCCAGTACTTC.